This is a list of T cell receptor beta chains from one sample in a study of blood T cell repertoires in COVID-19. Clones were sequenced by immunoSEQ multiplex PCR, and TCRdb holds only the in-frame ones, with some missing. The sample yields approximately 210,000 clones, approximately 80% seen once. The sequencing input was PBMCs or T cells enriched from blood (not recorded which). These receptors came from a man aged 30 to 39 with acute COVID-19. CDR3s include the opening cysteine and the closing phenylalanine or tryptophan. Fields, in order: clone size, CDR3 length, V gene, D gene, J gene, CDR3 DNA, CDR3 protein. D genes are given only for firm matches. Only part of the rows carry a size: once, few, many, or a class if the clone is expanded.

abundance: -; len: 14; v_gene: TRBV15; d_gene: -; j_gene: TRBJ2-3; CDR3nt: TGTGCCACCAGCAGAGATTCAGGGACAGATACGCAGTATTTT; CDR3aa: CATSRDSGTDTQYF
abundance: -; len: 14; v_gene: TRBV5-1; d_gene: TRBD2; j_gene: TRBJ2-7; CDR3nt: TGCGCCACCAGTAGCGGGACTGAGTCCTACGAGCAGTACTTC; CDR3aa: CATSSGTESYEQYF
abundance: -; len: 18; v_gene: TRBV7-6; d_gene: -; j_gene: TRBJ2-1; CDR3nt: TGTGCCAGCAGCGGCGGACTTGGACAGAGGATCTCCTACAATGAGCAGTTCTTC; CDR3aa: CASSGGLGQRISYNEQFF
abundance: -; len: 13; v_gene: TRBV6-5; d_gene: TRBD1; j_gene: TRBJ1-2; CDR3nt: TGTGCCAGCAGTCGGGGACAGTTCTATGGCTACACCTTC; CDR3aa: CASSRGQFYGYTF
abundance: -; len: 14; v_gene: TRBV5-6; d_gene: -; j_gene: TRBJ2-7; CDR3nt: TGTGCCAGCAGCTTGGCGGGGTCTTTCTACGAGCAGTACTTC; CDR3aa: CASSLAGSFYEQYF
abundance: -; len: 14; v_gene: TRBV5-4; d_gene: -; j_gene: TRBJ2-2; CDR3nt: TGTGCCAGCCGTGAACAGGGAGACACCGGGGAGCTGTTTTTT; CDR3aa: CASREQGDTGELFF
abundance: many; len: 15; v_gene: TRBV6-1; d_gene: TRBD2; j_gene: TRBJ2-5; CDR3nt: TGTGCCAGCAGTGAAGTTAGCGGGGGCCAAGAGACCCAGTACTTC; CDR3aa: CASSEVSGGQETQYF
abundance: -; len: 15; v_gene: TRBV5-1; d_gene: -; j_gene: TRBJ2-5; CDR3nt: TGCGCCAGCAGCTTGGCCATGGGGGCCGGGGAGACCCAGTACTTC; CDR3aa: CASSLAMGAGETQYF
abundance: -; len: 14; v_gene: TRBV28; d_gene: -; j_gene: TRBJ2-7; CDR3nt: TGTGCCAGCAGTCCGGACAGAGGACTCTACGAGCAGTACTTC; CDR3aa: CASSPDRGLYEQYF
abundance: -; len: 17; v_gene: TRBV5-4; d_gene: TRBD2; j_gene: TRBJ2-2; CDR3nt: TGTGCCAGCAGCCCCACTAGCGGGGGGGCCAACACCGGGGAGCTGTTTTTT; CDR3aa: CASSPTSGGANTGELFF
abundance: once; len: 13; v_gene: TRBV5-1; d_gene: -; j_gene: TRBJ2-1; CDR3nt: TGCGCCAGCAGCCCCAGTCGGGGAAATGAGCAGTTCTTC; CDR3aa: CASSPSRGNEQFF
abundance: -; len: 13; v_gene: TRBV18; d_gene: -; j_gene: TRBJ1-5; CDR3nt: TGTGCCAGCTCTCCCCTCTTGGAGCAGCCCCAGCATTTT; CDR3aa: CASSPLLEQPQHF
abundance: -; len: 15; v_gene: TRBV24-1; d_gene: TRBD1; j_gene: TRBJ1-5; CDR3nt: TGTGCCACCAGTGATCGGGGACAGGGCCGGCAGCCCCAGCATTTT; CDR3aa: CATSDRGQGRQPQHF
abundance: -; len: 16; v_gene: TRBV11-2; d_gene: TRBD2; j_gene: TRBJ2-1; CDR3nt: TGTGCCAGCAGCCAAAAGCGGGGGGCGGGGTACAATGAGCAGTTCTTC; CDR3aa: CASSQKRGAGYNEQFF
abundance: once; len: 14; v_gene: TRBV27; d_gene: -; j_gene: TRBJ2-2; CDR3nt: TGTGCCAGCAGTTTATCACGACTCGCCGGGGAGCTGTTTTTT; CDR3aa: CASSLSRLAGELFF
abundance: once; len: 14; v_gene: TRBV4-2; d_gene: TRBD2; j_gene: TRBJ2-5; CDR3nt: TGTGCCAGCAGCCAGGGACTAGCCGGGGAGACCCAGTACTTC; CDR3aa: CASSQGLAGETQYF
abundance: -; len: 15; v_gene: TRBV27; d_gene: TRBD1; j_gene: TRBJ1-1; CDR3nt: TGTGCCAGCCGACAGGGGGACTTCATGAACACTGAAGCTTTCTTT; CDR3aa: CASRQGDFMNTEAFF
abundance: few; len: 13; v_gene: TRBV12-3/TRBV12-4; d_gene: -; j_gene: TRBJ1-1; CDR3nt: TGTGCCAGCAGTTTAACTGTGAACACTGAAGCTTTCTTT; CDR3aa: CASSLTVNTEAFF
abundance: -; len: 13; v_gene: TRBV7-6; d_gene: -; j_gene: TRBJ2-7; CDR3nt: TGTGCCAGCAGCTTAGCGACAGCCTACGAGCAGTACTTC; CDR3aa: CASSLATAYEQYF
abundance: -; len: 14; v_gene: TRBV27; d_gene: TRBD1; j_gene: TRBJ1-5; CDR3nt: TGTGCCAGCAGTATAAGACAGGGGGATCAGCCCCAGCATTTT; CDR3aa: CASSIRQGDQPQHF
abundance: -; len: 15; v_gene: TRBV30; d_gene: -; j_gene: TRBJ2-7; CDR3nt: TGTGCCTGGACCGCCGGGACTGCGTTAGGGTACGAGCAGTACTTC; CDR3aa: CAWTAGTALGYEQYF
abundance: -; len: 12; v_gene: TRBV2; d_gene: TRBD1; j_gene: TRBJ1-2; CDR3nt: TGTGCCAGCAGCGGACAGGGTTATGGCTACACCTTC; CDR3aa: CASSGQGYGYTF
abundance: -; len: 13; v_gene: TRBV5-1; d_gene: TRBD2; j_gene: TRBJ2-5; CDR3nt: TGCGCCAGCAGCTTGGCTAGCGGGGGGACCCAGTACTTC; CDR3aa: CASSLASGGTQYF
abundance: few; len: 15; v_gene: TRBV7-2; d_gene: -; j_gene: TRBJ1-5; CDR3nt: TGTGCCAGCAGCTTATTAGGGGCAGGGATGCAGCCCCAGCATTTT; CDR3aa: CASSLLGAGMQPQHF
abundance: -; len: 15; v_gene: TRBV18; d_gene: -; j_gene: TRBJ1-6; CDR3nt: TGTGCCAGCTCACCGGCTGGCTCCTATAATTCACCCCTCCACTTT; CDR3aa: CASSPAGSYNSPLHF
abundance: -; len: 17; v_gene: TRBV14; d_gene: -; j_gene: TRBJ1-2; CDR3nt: TGTGCCAGCAGCCAGGGTTTCTACAGGGAGGGTAACTATGGCTACACCTTC; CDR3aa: CASSQGFYREGNYGYTF
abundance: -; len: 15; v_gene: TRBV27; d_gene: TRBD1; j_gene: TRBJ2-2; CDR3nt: TGTGCCAGCAGTCATCGGACAGGGGGCACCGGGGAGCTGTTTTTT; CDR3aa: CASSHRTGGTGELFF
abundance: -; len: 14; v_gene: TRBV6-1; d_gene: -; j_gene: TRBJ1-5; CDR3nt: TGTGCCAGCAGTGAAGCCGGGGGGGGACAGCCCCAGCATTTT; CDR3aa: CASSEAGGGQPQHF
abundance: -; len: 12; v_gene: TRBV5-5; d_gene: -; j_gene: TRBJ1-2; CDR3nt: TGTGCCAGCAGTCTAGGTAACTATGGCTACACCTTC; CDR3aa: CASSLGNYGYTF
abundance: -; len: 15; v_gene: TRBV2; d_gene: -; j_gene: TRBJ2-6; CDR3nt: TGTGCCAGCAGTGGATCCTACTCTGGGGCCAACGTCCTGACTTTC; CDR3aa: CASSGSYSGANVLTF
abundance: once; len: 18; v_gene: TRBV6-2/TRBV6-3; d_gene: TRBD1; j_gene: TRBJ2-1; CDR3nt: TGTGCCAGCAGTTACCAAAAAACCGGGACAGGGGGCAAGAATGAGCAGTTCTTC; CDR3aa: CASSYQKTGTGGKNEQFF
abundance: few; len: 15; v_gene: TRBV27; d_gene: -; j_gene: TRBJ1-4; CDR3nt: TGTGCCAGCAGTTTATTATGGCAGGGGACCGAAAAACTGTTTTTT; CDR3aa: CASSLLWQGTEKLFF
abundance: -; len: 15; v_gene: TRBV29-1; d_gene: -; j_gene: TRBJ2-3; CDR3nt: TGCAGCGAAATCCGGGCCCCGGGACTCACAGATACGCAGTATTTT; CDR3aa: CSEIRAPGLTDTQYF
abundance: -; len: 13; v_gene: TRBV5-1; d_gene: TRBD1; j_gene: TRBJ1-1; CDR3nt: TGCGCCAGCAGCCTCAGGGGGTACACTGAAGCTTTCTTT; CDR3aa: CASSLRGYTEAFF
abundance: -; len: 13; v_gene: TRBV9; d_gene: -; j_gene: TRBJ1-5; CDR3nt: TGTGCCAGCAGCGTAGGTGGAGTTCAGCCCCAGCATTTT; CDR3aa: CASSVGGVQPQHF
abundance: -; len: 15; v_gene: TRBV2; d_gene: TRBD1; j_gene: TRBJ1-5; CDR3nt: TGTGCCAGCAGTTCGGACAGGGGGGCAAATCAGCCCCAGCATTTT; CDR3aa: CASSSDRGANQPQHF
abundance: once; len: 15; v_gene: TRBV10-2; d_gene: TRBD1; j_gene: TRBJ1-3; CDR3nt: TGCGCCAGCAGCTTGACAGGGGGCTCTGGAAACACCATATATTTT; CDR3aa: CASSLTGGSGNTIYF
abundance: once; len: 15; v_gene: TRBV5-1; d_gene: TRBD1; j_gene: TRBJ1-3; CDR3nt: TGCGCCAGCAGCCGGACAGGCGCCTCTGGAAACACCATATATTTT; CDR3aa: CASSRTGASGNTIYF
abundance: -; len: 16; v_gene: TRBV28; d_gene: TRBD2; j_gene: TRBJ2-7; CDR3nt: TGTGCCAGCAGTTCCCCGCGGGGGACGGGGGCCTACGAGCAGTACTTC; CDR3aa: CASSSPRGTGAYEQYF
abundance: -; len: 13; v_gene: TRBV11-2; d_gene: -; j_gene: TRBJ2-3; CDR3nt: TGTGCCAGCAGCTTAGGTCGGGCAGATACGCAGTATTTT; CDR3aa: CASSLGRADTQYF
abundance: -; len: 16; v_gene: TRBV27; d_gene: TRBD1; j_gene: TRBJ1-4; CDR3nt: TGTGCCAGCAGGGCCCAGGGGGCGCTTAATAATGAAAAACTGTTTTTT; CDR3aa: CASRAQGALNNEKLFF